This T cell receptor beta chain was sequenced during a study of T cell responses to AZD1222 COVID-19 vaccine (dated by TCRdb to the early 2020s). About the full investigation: Because spike-specific TCR depth and breadth did not differ between the two schedules, AZD1222 recipients who got a second dose at roughly 4 weeks were pooled with those who got a second dose at roughly 12 weeks. TCR sequencing covered some 250 trial participants: 200 to 220 given two doses of AZD1222 and around 25 given two doses of MenACWY control vaccine. Trial participants were enrolled into age subgroups of 18-55, 56-69 and 70-plus years, which contained around 150, 29 and 61 TCR-sequenced participants, respectively.

In the paper's terms, the time point label means: baseline before first vaccination. The vaccinee samples were drawn from two UK trials, COV001 and COV002, one of which was a single-blind randomized controlled phase 2/3 trial testing AZD1222 (ChAdOx1 nCoV-19) in healthy adults. Trial participant PBMC samples were collected at day 0 and day 28 after the second dose for TCRbeta chain sequencing. On this clone itself: No antigen is known for it. The record has no base qualities; no much larger clone is one base away.

The CDR3 regions of human TCRbeta chains were analyzed by immunosequencing. The original methods were these. TCRs in the repertoires were compared against a reference library of SARS-CoV-2-specific TCRs that had been generated with the MIRA antigen-specificity platform. Breadth meant the fraction of unique TCRs that were SARS-CoV-2-associated, whereas depth meant the fraction of total T cells that were SARS-CoV-2-associated. Using the MIRA data, every spike-specific TCR was mapped to the spike region that the TCR reacted to and assigned to either a CD4 or a CD8 class. Log10-transformed breadth and depth values were compared by one-way ANOVA with Sidak's multiple comparisons tests. TCRdb re-hosts the immuneACCESS table, in-frame sequences only. Its copies lack some clones; in the studies checked, an unresolved V gene accounts for under half of them, and the cause for the rest is not known. The V and J calls and clone size were taken over from that table, and D and trimming were inferred from the DNA. The sample table contains 130,000 to 150,000 clones; only one count was recorded for around 93% of them. The ten largest clones add up to about 2.1% of the sample.

General study outcomes and caveats: In the small 56-69-year group, the increase in depth fell short of significance, most likely because of low power. Because no day 14 peak-response samples were available, repertoires were characterized only after the peak T cell response. CD4 TCRs associated with the vaccine covered the entire spike protein, and the dominant responses were in regions 160-218 and 743-854. A significant rise in spike-specific TCR breadth and depth was observed after two AZD1222 doses relative to day 0 and relative to MenACWY recipients. Epitopes outside the regions mutated in the B.1.351 and B.1.1.7 variants were reportedly recognized by nearly half of the unique spike-specific TCRs. Only a handful of AZD1222 recipients were SARS-CoV-2 seropositive at baseline, limiting conclusions about previously exposed vaccinees. Participants were mostly white British and included more females than males, and it was suggested by the authors that clonal diversity may have been underestimated.

The V end loses 5 bases and the J end loses 3 bases, and a stretch of 28 bases separates them. The CDR3, from cysteine to phenylalanine, totals 19 residues. CDR3 DNA only is kept here, 57 bases in frame from base 1. The germline V gene encodes CDR1 SGHTA and CDR2 FQGTGA. This receptor was obtained from an adult in good health. The input for sequencing was peripheral blood, taken on day 0 of AZD1222 vaccination. The sequence links TRBV7-3 to TRBJ1-2; a confident D gene designation cannot be given. The nucleotide sequence is TGTGCCAGCAGCCCGCGGGTGCAGCCTTGGAGTCCCGGGGACTATGGCTACACCTTC. It is translated as CASSPRVQPWSPGDYGYTF.